Listed below are T cell receptor beta chains from one sample, sequenced in a study of blood T cells in healthy people across ages. TCRdb passed the 5' RACE reads through MiXCR, listing each CDR3 protein once. The sample holds approximately 1.5 million distinct CDR3 sequences, almost 35% seen once. The sequenced material came from blood. The receptors shown here come from a woman under 40 in good health. CDR3s include the opening cysteine and the closing phenylalanine or tryptophan. Each record gives: J gene, clone size, D gene, V gene, CDR3 DNA, CDR3 protein. D genes are given only for firm matches. Clone size appears in some rows only: once, few, many, or a class for an expanded clone.

>TRBJ1-5|NA|TRBD1|TRBV28
TGTGCCAGCAGACCTCCAACAGGGGTCAATCAGCCCCAGCATTTT
CASRPPTGVNQPQHF
>TRBJ2-5|few|TRBD2|TRBV27
TGTGCCAGCAGTGTCAGTCGGGGCCGGGGAGGGTTGGAGACCCAGTACTTC
CASSVSRGRGGLETQYF
>TRBJ2-3|few|TRBD1|TRBV7-9
TGTGCCAGCAGCTTCCCCACAGGGGACACAGATACGCAGTATTTT
CASSFPTGDTDTQYF
>TRBJ2-1|many|NA|TRBV10-3
TGTGCCATCAGCTTGGACCGTAACAATGAGCAGTTCTTC
CAISLDRNNEQFF
>TRBJ2-5|many|NA|TRBV3-1
TGTGCCAGCAGCCAAGATGGGGTCGACAGGAAGGAGACCCAGTACTTC
CASSQDGVDRKETQYF
>TRBJ1-2|NA|NA|TRBV7-8
TGTGCCAGCAGCCCGAGAGTACTCCCCTATGGCTACACCTTC
CASSPRVLPYGYTF
>TRBJ1-1|NA|NA|TRBV4-1
TGCGCCAGCAGCCCAGTAGGTGGCCTGAACACTGAAGCTTTCTTT
CASSPVGGLNTEAFF
>TRBJ2-1|NA|NA|TRBV5-1
TGCGCCAGCAGCTTGTTGAGTGCGGCAGGCAATGAGCAGTTCTTC
CASSLLSAAGNEQFF
>TRBJ1-5|NA|NA|TRBV6-1
TGTGCCAGCAGTGAAGCCAGGATCTATCAGCCCCAGCATTTT
CASSEARIYQPQHF
>TRBJ2-5|NA|TRBD1|TRBV5-4
TGTGCCAGCAGCTCGATCGCAGGGGGCGTCGAGACCCAGTACTTC
CASSSIAGGVETQYF
>TRBJ1-1|NA|NA|TRBV20-1
TGCAGTGCCCGGACCCCCTGGGCAGCTTTCTTT
CSARTPWAAFF
>TRBJ2-7|NA|TRBD2|TRBV20-1
TGCAGTGCTAGAGATAACAGCGGGGTCCCCTACGAGCAGTACTTC
CSARDNSGVPYEQYF
>TRBJ2-7|NA|TRBD2|TRBV2
TGTGCCAGCGGCCCCGCAAGGCGGGGGGGCCTCCACGAGCAGTACTTC
CASGPARRGGLHEQYF
>TRBJ2-1|few|TRBD2|TRBV20-1
TGCAGTGCTAGAGAAGGACCTAGCGGGAGTTATCCCGGGGGGGGACGCTTCGATGAGCAGTTCTTC
CSAREGPSGSYPGGGRFDEQFF
>TRBJ1-2|NA|NA|TRBV28
TGTGCCAGCAGTTTATGGGGCAGGGAAATGAACACCTTC
CASSLWGREMNTF
>TRBJ2-5|many|NA|TRBV7-2
TGTGCCAGCAGCCCACGGGAACTAGGAGGGGGCCTCCGGGAGCAGTACTTC
CASSPRELGGGLREQYF
>TRBJ2-5|NA|TRBD1|TRBV19
TGTGCCAGTAGTACAGGGGGCCCGGGGGAGACCCAGTACTTC
CASSTGGPGETQYF
>TRBJ2-1|few|NA|TRBV6-1
TGTGCCAGCAGCGCCACAAGGGGCCCGGGGGAGCAGTTCTTC
CASSATRGPGEQFF
>TRBJ2-1|NA|TRBD2|TRBV7-8
TGTGCCAGCAGCAATCCCAGCGGGAGGGCCGAAACCTACAATGAGCAGTTCTTC
CASSNPSGRAETYNEQFF
>TRBJ2-1|NA|TRBD2|TRBV4-2
TGTGCCAGCAGCCAAGTAGCGGGGGGGAACGAACCGAATGAGCAGTTCTTC
CASSQVAGGNEPNEQFF
>TRBJ1-5|NA|NA|TRBV14
TGTGCCAGCAGCCAAGCGCGGCCTACAGGAGAACCTAATCAGCCCCAGCATTTT
CASSQARPTGEPNQPQHF
>TRBJ1-1|NA|NA|TRBV7-3
TGTGCCAGCAGCTTAAATGGACAGAATGAAGCTTTCTTT
CASSLNGQNEAFF
>TRBJ1-2|NA|NA|TRBV9
TGTGCCAGCAGCGCCTATGGTGGGGATGGCTACACCTTC
CASSAYGGDGYTF
>TRBJ2-5|few|NA|TRBV27
TGTGCCAGCAGTTTGTCGGGGTTTTACCAAGAGACCCAGTACTTC
CASSLSGFYQETQYF
>TRBJ2-1|many|TRBD2|TRBV11-2
TGTGCCAGCAGCCCCGGGAGGGGTCCCCACAATGAGCAGTTCTTC
CASSPGRGPHNEQFF
>TRBJ2-5|few|NA|TRBV7-8
TGTGCCAGCAGCTCTAATGCGGAGACCCAGTACTTC
CASSSNAETQYF
>TRBJ2-7|NA|NA|TRBV5-1
TGCGCCAGTAGCTCTTCCCCAGCAGCCTCCTACGAGCAGTACTTC
CASSSSPAASYEQYF
>TRBJ2-7|NA|NA|TRBV21-1
TGTGCCAGCAGCGCCAGGATGAACGAGCAGTACTTC
CASSARMNEQYF
>TRBJ2-1|NA|TRBD2|TRBV15
TGTGCCACCAGCACATCGACTAGCGGGAGTTACAATGAGCAGTTCTTC
CATSTSTSGSYNEQFF
>TRBJ2-5|few|TRBD2|TRBV20-1
TGCAGTGCTAGAGAGCCTAGCGGGAGTTTTGTCGAGACCCAGTACTTC
CSAREPSGSFVETQYF
>TRBJ2-5|NA|TRBD1|TRBV20-1
TGCAGTGCCGTGACAGGGATCTACAATGAGCAGTACTTC
CSAVTGIYNEQYF
>TRBJ2-2|NA|NA|TRBV5-1
TGCGCCAGCAGCTTCGGGGGCCCCGGGGAGCTGTTTTTT
CASSFGGPGELFF
>TRBJ2-7|few|TRBD1|TRBV20-1
TGCAGTGCTAGAGGGACAGGGCCGGGCGAGCAGTACTTC
CSARGTGPGEQYF